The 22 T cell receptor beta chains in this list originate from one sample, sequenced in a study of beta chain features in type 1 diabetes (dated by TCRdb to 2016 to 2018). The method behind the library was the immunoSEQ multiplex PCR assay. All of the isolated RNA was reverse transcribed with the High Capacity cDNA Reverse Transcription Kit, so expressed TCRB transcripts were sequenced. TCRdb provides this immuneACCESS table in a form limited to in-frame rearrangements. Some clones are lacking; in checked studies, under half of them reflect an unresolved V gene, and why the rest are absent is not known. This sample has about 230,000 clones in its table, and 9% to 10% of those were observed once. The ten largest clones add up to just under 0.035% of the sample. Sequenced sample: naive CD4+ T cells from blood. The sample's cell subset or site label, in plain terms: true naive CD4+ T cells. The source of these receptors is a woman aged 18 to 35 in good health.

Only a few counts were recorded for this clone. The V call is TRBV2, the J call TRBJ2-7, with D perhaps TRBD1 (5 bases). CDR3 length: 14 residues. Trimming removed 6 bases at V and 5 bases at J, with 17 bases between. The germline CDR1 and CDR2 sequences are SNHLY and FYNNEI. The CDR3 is CASSGGGRAHEQYF. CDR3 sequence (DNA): TGTGCCAGCAGCGGTGGTGGCAGGGCCCACGAGCAGTACTTC.

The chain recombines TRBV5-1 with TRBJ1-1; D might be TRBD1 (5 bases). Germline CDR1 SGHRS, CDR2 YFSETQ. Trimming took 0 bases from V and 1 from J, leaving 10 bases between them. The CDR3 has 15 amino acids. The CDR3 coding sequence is TGCGCCAGCAGCTTGGGGGGGACTACGAACACTGAAGCTTTCTTT. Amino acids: CASSLGGTTNTEAFF.

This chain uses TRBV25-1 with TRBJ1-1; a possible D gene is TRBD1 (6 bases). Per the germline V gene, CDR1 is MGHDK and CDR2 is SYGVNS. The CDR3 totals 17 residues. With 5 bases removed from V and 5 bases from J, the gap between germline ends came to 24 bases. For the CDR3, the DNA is TGTGCCAGCAGTCTTAAACCGGGGACACCGGGAGGGACTGAAGCTTTCTTT. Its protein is CASSLKPGTPGGTEAFF.

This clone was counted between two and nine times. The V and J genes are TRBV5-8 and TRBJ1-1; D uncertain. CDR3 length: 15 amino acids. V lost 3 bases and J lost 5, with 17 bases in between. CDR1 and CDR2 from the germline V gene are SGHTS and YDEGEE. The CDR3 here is CASSSSASRGTEAFF. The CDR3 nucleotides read TGTGCCAGCAGCTCGAGCGCCTCCCGGGGAACTGAAGCTTTCTTT.

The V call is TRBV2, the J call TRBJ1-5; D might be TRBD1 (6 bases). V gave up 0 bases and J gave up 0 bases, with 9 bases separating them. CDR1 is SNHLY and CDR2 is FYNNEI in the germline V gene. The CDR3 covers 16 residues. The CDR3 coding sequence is TGTGCCAGCAGTGAAGCGCGGGGGGCTAGCAATCAGCCCCAGCATTTT. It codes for CASSEARGASNQPQHF.

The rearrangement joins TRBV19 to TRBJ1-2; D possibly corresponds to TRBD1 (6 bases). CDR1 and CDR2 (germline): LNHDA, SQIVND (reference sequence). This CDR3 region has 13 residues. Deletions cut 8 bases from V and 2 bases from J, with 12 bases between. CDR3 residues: CASQRTENYGYTF. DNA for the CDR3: TGTGCCAGTCAAAGGACAGAGAACTATGGCTACACCTTC.

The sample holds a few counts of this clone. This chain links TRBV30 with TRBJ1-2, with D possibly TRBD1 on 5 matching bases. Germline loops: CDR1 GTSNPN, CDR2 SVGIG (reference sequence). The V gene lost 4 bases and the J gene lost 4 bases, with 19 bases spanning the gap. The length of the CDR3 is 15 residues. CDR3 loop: CAWNHPLTEPYGYTF. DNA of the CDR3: TGTGCCTGGAACCACCCCCTGACAGAACCCTATGGCTACACCTTC.

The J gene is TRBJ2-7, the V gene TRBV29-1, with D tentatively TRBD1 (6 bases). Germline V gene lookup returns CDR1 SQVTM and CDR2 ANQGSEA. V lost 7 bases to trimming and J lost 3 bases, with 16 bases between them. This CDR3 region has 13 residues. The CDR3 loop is CSAFGGPFYEQYF. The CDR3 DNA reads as TGCAGCGCGTTTGGGGGCCCCTTCTACGAGCAGTACTTC.

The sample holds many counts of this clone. CDR3 in amino acids: CASSQGLAGYEQYF. The CDR3 DNA follows: TGCGCCAGCAGCCAAGGCTTAGCGGGGTACGAGCAGTACTTC. V usage is TRBV4-1 and J usage is TRBJ2-7, with TRBD2 matching over 8 bases. V was pared by 1 base and J by 4 bases, with 3 bases of the junction left unmatched. CDR3 length: 14 amino acids. Per the germline V gene, CDR1 is MGHRA and CDR2 is YSYEKL.

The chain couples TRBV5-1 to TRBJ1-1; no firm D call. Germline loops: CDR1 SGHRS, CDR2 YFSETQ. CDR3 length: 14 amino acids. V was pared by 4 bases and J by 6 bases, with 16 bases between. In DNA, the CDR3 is TGCGCCAGCAGCCCGGGTGGCGGAGTATCTGAAGCTTTCTTT. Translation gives CASSPGGGVSEAFF.

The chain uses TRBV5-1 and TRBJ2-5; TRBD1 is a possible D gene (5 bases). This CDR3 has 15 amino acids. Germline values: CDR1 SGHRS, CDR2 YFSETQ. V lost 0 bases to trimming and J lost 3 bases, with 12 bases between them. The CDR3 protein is CASSLADRLEETQYF. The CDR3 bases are TGCGCCAGCAGCTTGGCCGACAGACTCGAAGAGACCCAGTACTTC.

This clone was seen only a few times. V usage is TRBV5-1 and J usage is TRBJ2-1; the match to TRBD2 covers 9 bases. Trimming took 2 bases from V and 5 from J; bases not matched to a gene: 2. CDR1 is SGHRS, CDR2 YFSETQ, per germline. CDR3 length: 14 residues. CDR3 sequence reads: CASSFAGGDNEQFF. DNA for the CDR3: TGCGCCAGCAGCTTTGCGGGAGGGGACAATGAGCAGTTCTTC.

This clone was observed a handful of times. CDR3 sequence: CAWSVKGARGEQYF. CDR3 nucleotide sequence: TGTGCCTGGAGTGTAAAGGGGGCGCGGGGCGAGCAGTACTTC. The rearrangement joins TRBV30 to TRBJ2-7, with D perhaps TRBD1 (7 bases). The CDR3 consists of 14 residues. V lost 0 bases, J lost 6 bases, and 15 bases lay in between. From germline, CDR1 is GTSNPN and CDR2 SVGIG (reference sequence).

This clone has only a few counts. The CDR3 protein is CASSVGSQGSFDTQYF. The DNA of the CDR3 is TGTGCCAGCAGCGTAGGGTCACAGGGGTCGTTCGATACGCAGTATTTT. The chain joins TRBV9 to TRBJ2-3; 7 bases match TRBD1. CDR1 and CDR2 from the germline V gene are SGDLS and YYNGEE. With 0 bases clipped from V and 6 bases from J, the junction kept 10 bases outside the gene matches. This CDR3 comprises 16 residues.

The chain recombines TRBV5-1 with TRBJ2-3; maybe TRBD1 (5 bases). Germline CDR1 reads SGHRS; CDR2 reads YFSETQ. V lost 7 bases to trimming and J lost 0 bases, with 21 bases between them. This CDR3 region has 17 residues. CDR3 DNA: TGCGCCAGCGAGGCGGCAGGGATGGCTTCCAGCACAGATACGCAGTATTTT. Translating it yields CASEAAGMASSTDTQYF. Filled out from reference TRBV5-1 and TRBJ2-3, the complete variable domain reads KAGVTQTPRYLIKTRGQQVTLSCSPISGHRSVSWYQQTPGQGLQFLFEYFSETQRNKGNFPGRFSGRQFSNSRSEMNVSTLELGDSALYLCASEAAGMASSTDTQYFGPGTRLTVL.

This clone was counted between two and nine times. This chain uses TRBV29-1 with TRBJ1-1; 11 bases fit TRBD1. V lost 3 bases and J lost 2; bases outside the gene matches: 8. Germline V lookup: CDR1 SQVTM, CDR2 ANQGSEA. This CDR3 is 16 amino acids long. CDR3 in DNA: TGCAGCGTTGAGGGGGACAGGGGGAATATCAACACTGAAGCTTTCTTT. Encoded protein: CSVEGDRGNINTEAFF.

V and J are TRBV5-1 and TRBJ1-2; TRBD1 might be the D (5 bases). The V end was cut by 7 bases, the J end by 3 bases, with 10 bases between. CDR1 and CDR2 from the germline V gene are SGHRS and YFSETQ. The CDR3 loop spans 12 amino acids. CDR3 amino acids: CASGGKDYGYTF. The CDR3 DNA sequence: TGCGCCAGCGGGGGGAAAGACTATGGCTACACCTTC.

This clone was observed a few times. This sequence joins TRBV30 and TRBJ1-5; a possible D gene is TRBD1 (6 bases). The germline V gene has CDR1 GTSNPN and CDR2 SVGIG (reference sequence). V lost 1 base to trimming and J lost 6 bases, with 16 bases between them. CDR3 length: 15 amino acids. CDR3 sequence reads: CAWSGDTGSGQPQHF. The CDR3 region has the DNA TGTGCCTGGAGTGGGGACACAGGGTCGGGTCAGCCCCAGCATTTT.

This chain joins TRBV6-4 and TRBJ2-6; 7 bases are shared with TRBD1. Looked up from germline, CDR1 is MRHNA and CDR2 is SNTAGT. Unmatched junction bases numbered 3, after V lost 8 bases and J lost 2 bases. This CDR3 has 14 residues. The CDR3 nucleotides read TGTGCCAGCTCCAGGGGGACTGGGGCCAACGTCCTGACTTTC. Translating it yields CASSRGTGANVLTF.

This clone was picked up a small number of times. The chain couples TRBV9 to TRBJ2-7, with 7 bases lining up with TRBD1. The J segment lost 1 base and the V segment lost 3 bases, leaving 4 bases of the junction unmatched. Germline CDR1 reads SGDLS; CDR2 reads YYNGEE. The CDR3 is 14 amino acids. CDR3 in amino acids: CASSEWDRSYEQYF. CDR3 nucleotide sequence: TGTGCCAGCAGCGAATGGGACAGATCCTACGAGCAGTACTTC.

The CDR3 here is CASSIRTGNYEQYF. Here the CDR3 DNA reads TGTGCCAGTAGTATTCGGACAGGGAACTACGAGCAGTACTTC. The V call is TRBV19, the J call TRBJ2-7, with 8 bases that match TRBD1. Germline V gene lookup returns CDR1 LNHDA and CDR2 SQIVND (reference sequence). The V segment lost 3 bases and the J segment 3 bases; nucleotides outside the gene matches: 4. The CDR3 contains 14 residues.

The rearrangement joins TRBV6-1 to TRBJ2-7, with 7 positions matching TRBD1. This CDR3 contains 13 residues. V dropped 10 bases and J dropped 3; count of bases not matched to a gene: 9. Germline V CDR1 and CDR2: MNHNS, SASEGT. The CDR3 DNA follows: TGTGCCACCTCGACAGGGCCTGGCTACGAGCAGTACTTC. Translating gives CATSTGPGYEQYF.